This T cell receptor beta chain was sequenced during a study of STAT5B mutations in CD4+ large granular lymphocyte leukemia. Whole-study findings and limits: No patients shared main leukemic clonotypes, though about 25% appeared at low frequency elsewhere. Patient CD4-sorted repertoires stayed more clonal than healthy ones after leukemic-clone removal.

To note about this clone: Its matching antigen is unknown.

The V end was cut by 0 bases, the J end by 0 bases, with 10 bases between. In germline, CDR1 is SGHTS, CDR2 YDEGEE. The CDR3 is made up of 15 amino acids. Sequenced by immunoSEQ multiplex PCR; TCRdb stores in-frame clones only, minus some. The sample has 37,000 or so clones, nearly 90% seen once. Input material: CD4+ T cells from blood buffy coats. The V gene is TRBV5-8, the J gene TRBJ2-7; TRBD2 might be the D (5 bases). The receptor comes from a human donor in good health. CDR3 DNA sequence: TGTGCCAGCAGCTTGGGTGCGGGTCGCTCCTACGAGCAGTACTTC. It specifies CASSLGAGRSYEQYF. The full variable domain, with the rest looked up from reference TRBV5-8 and TRBJ2-7, is EAGVTQSPTHLIKTRGQQATLRCSPISGHTSVYWYQQALGLGLQFLLWYDEGEERNRGNFPPRFSGRQFPNYSSELNVNALELEDSALYLCASSLGAGRSYEQYFGPGTRLTVT.